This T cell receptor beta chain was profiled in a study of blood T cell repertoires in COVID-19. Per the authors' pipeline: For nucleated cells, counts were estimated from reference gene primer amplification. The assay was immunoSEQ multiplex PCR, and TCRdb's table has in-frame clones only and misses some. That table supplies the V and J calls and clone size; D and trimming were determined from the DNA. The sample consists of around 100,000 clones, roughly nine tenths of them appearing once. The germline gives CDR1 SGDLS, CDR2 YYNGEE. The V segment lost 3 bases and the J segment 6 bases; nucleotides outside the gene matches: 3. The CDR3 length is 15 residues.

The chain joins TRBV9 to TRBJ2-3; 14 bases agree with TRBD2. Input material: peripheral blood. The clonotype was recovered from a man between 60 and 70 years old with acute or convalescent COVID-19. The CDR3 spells CASSGLAGGPDTQYF. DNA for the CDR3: TGTGCCAGCAGCGGACTAGCGGGAGGGCCGGATACGCAGTATTTT.